This T cell receptor (beta chain) originates from a study of T cell repertoires in cytomegalovirus infection. Whole-study results and caveats: In two of eight donors, the top clonotype was HLA-C-restricted CMV-specific.

Germline CDR1 is SGHTA and CDR2 is FQGNSA. The V gene lost 3 bases and the J gene lost 2 bases, with 11 bases spanning the gap. This CDR3 is 14 amino acids long. This clonotype has ten or more counts. What it binds is unknown. One entry per CDR3 protein results from TCRdb running MiXCR on the reads. The profile shows around 740,000 distinct CDR3 sequences, about a third of them singletons. This chain links TRBV7-2 with TRBJ2-7; TRBD2 is a possible D gene (6 bases). Specimen: PBMCs. The source is a human donor in good health (CMV status not recorded). Some clones in this sample may be carry-over from other donors' samples. CDR3 in DNA: TGTGCCAGCAGCTTGCCGGGACTCCCCTACGAGCAGTACTTC. This gives the protein CASSLPGLPYEQYF.